The source of this TCR beta chain is a study of glioma-infiltrating T cells. Study-wide results and caveats: CDR3 overlap between tissue and blood was very small. Tissue-blood divergence was below expectation in non-neoplastic patients, above in gliomas.

With respect to this clonotype: The antigen is undetermined.

The iRepertoire nested amplicon-rescue multiplex PCR amplified TCR alpha and beta CDR3s from RNA. Input was 100-400 ng of tissue mRNA or PBMC total RNA. TCRdb redid the calling of the multiplex PCR reads with MiXCR, one entry per CDR3 protein. Of more than 95,000 distinct CDR3 sequences in the sample, roughly 25% were seen once. This CDR3 is 18 amino acids long. The junction had 13 bases not matched to a gene; V was cut back by 1 base and J by 8 bases. The sample comprised glioma tissue, nonneoplastic brain tissue, or PBMCs (not recorded which). J is TRBJ2-1 and V is TRBV12-3 or TRBV12-4; 11 bases fit TRBD2. The receptor was derived from a human donor with low-grade glioma or glioblastoma, undergoing nonglioma brain surgery, or in good health (not recorded which). The CDR3 region has the DNA TGTGCCAGCAGTTTAGTAGTGGGGTCTAGCGGGAGGATTTATGAGCAGTTCTTC. Encoded protein: CASSLVVGSSGRIYEQFF.